This section outlines one T cell receptor beta chain sequence together with its context. What it binds is not known. The data originate from a study of cytomegalovirus exposure and HLA in healthy donors. Study findings and constraints: A list of around 160 TCR beta chains associated with cytomegalovirus was given. Subsequent analysis revealed that first-cohort TCR clusters tended to co-occur in the 95 to 150 validation repertoires.

The validation cohort, a group of under 150 subjects, included the donors and was separate from the roughly 700-subject first cohort. Libraries were prepared by immunoSEQ multiplex PCR; TCRdb keeps only in-frame clonotypes and omits some of them. This table holds roughly 350,000 clones, about nine tenths found once. The CDR3 covers 13 residues. V lost 6 bases to trimming and J lost 7 bases, with 12 bases between them. Germline assignment: CDR1 MNHNY and CDR2 SVGAGI (reference sequence). The rearrangement links TRBV6-6 to TRBJ2-2, with D perhaps TRBD2 (6 bases). The sequenced material came from PBMCs. This receptor was obtained from a woman aged 18-29 years in good health and CMV-seronegative. The CDR3 nucleotides read TGTGCCAGCAGCGGGGGACTCCTCGGGGAGCTGTTTTTT. Protein sequence: CASSGGLLGELFF.